Below, one T cell receptor beta chain is given with its context. These data are taken from a study of cytomegalovirus exposure and HLA in healthy donors. At the level of the study: As an earlier analysis found, about 179 million T cells yielded about 120 million unique TCR beta sequences.

PCR involved 60 Vbeta and 13 Jbeta primers. The data were produced by immunoSEQ multiplex PCR, yet TCRdb's version contains in-frame clones alone and is incomplete. The table lists approximately 93,000 clones, roughly three quarters of them singletons. V lost 0 bases, J lost 6 bases, and 4 bases stayed unmatched. Germline V gene sequence: CDR1 SGHRS, CDR2 YFSETQ. The CDR3 runs to 14 residues. The clonotype was recovered from a woman aged 40 to 50 in good health and CMV-seronegative. Sequencing was done on a sample of PBMCs. V usage is TRBV5-1 and J usage is TRBJ2-3; 7 bases align to TRBD2. CDR3 loop: CASSLASGEDTQYF. In DNA, the CDR3 is TGCGCCAGCAGCTTGGCCAGCGGGGAGGATACGCAGTATTTT.